Each of the 5 T cell receptor beta chains below was sequenced from the same sample in a study of cytomegalovirus exposure and HLA in healthy donors. It was with 60 Vbeta and 13 Jbeta primers that the PCR ran. Libraries were prepared by immunoSEQ multiplex PCR; TCRdb keeps only in-frame clonotypes and omits some of them. The sample has about 170,000 clones; around three quarters are singletons. The sequenced material came from PBMCs. The receptors originated from a woman aged 45 to 65 in good health and CMV-seronegative.

A single count supports this clone. This chain joins TRBV28 and TRBJ1-6; D call uncertain. Trimming cost V 7 bases and J 6 bases, with 10 bases left between them. The CDR3 consists of 13 residues. The V gene's germline CDR1 is MDHEN and CDR2 SYDVKM. The CDR3 coding sequence is TGTGCCAGCACCGAAAGAGGTAATTCACCCCTCCACTTT. Encoded protein: CASTERGNSPLHF.

The rearrangement uses TRBV29-1 and TRBJ1-4, with a tentative D call TRBD1 (6 bases). CDR1 is SQVTM, CDR2 ANQGSEA, per germline. The germline V and J ends were trimmed by 4 bases and 8 bases, with 14 bases remaining between them. This CDR3 is built from 13 residues. The DNA for the CDR3 is TGCAGCGTTGCGGGGCAGGGACAAGAAAAACTGTTTTTT. Its translation is CSVAGQGQEKLFF.

V and J are TRBV2 and TRBJ2-7; 10 nucleotides agree with TRBD1. Germline CDR1 and CDR2: SNHLY and FYNNEI. There are 18 residues in the CDR3. The V segment lost 10 bases and the J segment 6 bases; nucleotides outside the gene matches: 24. The CDR3 DNA reads TGTGCCACCGGCGTGGACAGGGGGTCCCTCCAGATCTCCAGCGAGCAGTACTTC. This encodes CATGVDRGSLQISSEQYF.

The gene calls are TRBV6-5 and TRBJ2-6; D possibly corresponds to TRBD1 (6 bases). Germline V gene data show CDR1 as MNHEY and CDR2 as SVGAGI. Between the trimmed V and J ends, which lost 4 bases and 4 bases, there was a span of 11 bases. The CDR3 loop spans 15 amino acids. The CDR3, as DNA: TGTGCCAGCAGTTCAACAGGGTCCGGGGCCAACGTCCTGACTTTC. As protein: CASSSTGSGANVLTF.

The rearrangement links TRBV5-1 to TRBJ2-7, with 9 bases identical to TRBD1. The junction had 11 bases not matched to a gene; V was cut back by 4 bases and J by 6 bases. Germline-derived CDR1 and CDR2 are SGHRS and YFSETQ. The CDR3 is made up of 15 amino acids. CDR3 DNA sequence: TGCGCCAGCAGCGCTAACAGGGGGCCGGTCGTCGAGCAGTACTTC. Its translation: CASSANRGPVVEQYF.